This note documents a single TCR beta chain sequence. Its antigen is currently unknown. The entry originates in a study of CXCR3-negative and CXCR3-positive naive CD8 T cells. Study-wide results and caveats: Relative to memory CD8+ cells, whose diversity was much lower, both naive subsets had comparably high diversity. More hydrophobic TRB CDR3s occurred in CXCR3-positive than in CXCR3-negative naive cells.

Triplicates of under 350,000 cells were sorted from each CD8+ T cell subset. 5' RACE that incorporated UMI labels was used to prepare the TRB cDNA libraries. TCRdb re-called the 5' RACE reads, yielding one record per CDR3 amino acid sequence without DNA. This sample's table reports around 140,000 distinct CDR3 sequences. The sequencing sample was made of naive CXCR3- CD8+ T cells from blood. Subset denoted: CD45RO-CCR7+CD27+CD95- naive CD8+ T cells lacking CXCR3 (TNR3-). The source of this sequence is a human donor in good health. Some clones in this sample may be carry-over from other donors' samples.

CDR3 amino acids: CASSRLSGPEAFF. The rearrangement joins TRBV4-1 to TRBJ1-1. Germline CDR1 and CDR2: MGHRA and YSYEKL. CDR3 length: 13 amino acids.